This TCR beta chain is drawn from a study of blood T cell repertoires in COVID-19. Study at large: Donors in the United States, Italy and Spain gave samples during acute or convalescent COVID-19. T cells, B-cell-depleted T cells, or PBMCs supplied cDNA or gDNA.

This clone was observed once. Per the original methods: Amplification of reference gene primers was used by the study to estimate nucleated cell counts. Profiled with immunoSEQ multiplex PCR; TCRdb holds only in-frame clones, not every one. V and J calls and clone size are given by that table; D and trimming were obtained from the DNA. The sample holds 76,000 or so clones, roughly 89% seen once. Trimming left V 2 bases short and J 5 bases short, with 13 bases between. Germline assignment: CDR1 SNHLY and CDR2 FYNNEI. The CDR3 length is 14 residues. The source is a young man with acute or convalescent COVID-19. The chain uses TRBV2 and TRBJ2-7, with a possible D match to TRBD1 (6 bases). Sequencing was done on a sample of peripheral blood. CDR3 amino acids: CASSEYGTNHEQYF. In DNA, the CDR3 is TGTGCCAGCAGTGAATATGGGACAAACCACGAGCAGTACTTC.